These 25 T cell receptor beta chains came from one sample sequenced in a study of shared clonotypes between healthy human individuals. The protocol was immunoSEQ multiplex PCR, while the TCRdb copy is restricted to in-frame clones and leaves out a portion. This repertoire shows 2 million to 3 million clones, around 90% found once; its top ten account for about 0.13%. The sample was naive CD4+ T cells sorted from blood. Subset denoted: CD45RA+ positively selected. Receptor source: a man younger than 30 in good health.

V and J are TRBV7-6 and TRBJ2-5; D might be TRBD1 or TRBD2, each matching 6 bases. Germline values: CDR1 SGHVS, CDR2 FNYEAQ. The ends were cut back, 3 bases at V and 1 base at J, with 9 bases in the middle. The CDR3 totals 14 residues. In DNA form, the CDR3 reads TGTGCCAGCAGCTTCGGGGGCTCCCAAGAGACCCAGTACTTC. As protein: CASSFGGSQETQYF.

The chain links TRBV19 to TRBJ2-2, with 13 bases that match TRBD2. The CDR3 spans 17 residues. CDR1 is LNHDA, CDR2 SQIVND, per germline (reference sequence). V shed 6 bases and J 7 bases; nucleotides not matched to a gene: 11. The CDR3 sequence: CASRPTGTSGEVGELFF. In DNA, the CDR3 is TGTGCCAGTAGACCCACCGGGACTAGCGGGGAGGTCGGGGAGCTGTTTTTT.

This CDR3 is CASSFGQGEENYGYTF. Written as DNA, the CDR3 is TGTGCCAGCAGTTTCGGGCAGGGGGAAGAAAACTATGGCTACACCTTC. The V gene is TRBV28, the J gene TRBJ1-2; the match to TRBD1 covers 7 bases. The CDR3 has 16 amino acids. Trimming removed 3 bases from V and 2 bases from J; junction bases left unmatched: 9. Germline CDR1 is MDHEN and CDR2 is SYDVKM.

Points on this clone: Additional DNA sequences in this sample encode the identical CDR3. This rearrangement joins TRBV5-1 to TRBJ2-2; 7 bases fit TRBD1. From germline, CDR1 is SGHRS and CDR2 YFSETQ. The CDR3 sequence is 13 residues long. The V and J ends lost 4 bases and 6 bases, in that order; junction bases with no gene match: 3. The CDR3 DNA reads TGCGCCAGCAGCCCCCAGGGGGCCGGGGAGCTGTTTTTT. Translated, it gives CASSPQGAGELFF. The full variable domain, with the rest looked up from reference TRBV5-1 and TRBJ2-2, is KAGVTQTPRYLIKTRGQQVTLSCSPISGHRSVSWYQQTPGQGLQFLFEYFSETQRNKGNFPGRFSGRQFSNSRSEMNVSTLELGDSALYLCASSPQGAGELFFGEGSRLTVL.

This chain connects TRBV28 to TRBJ1-6; D gene ambiguous. Trimming shortened V by 2 bases and J by 6 bases, and 8 bases separated the two germline ends. Germline loops: CDR1 MDHEN, CDR2 SYDVKM. CDR3 length equals 14 residues. The CDR3 bases are TGTGCCAGCAGTTTAAGCGGATTTAATTCACCCCTCCACTTT. This sequence encodes CASSLSGFNSPLHF.

This clone came up once. The J gene is TRBJ1-4, the V gene TRBV18, with a possible D match to TRBD1 (5 bases). Germline V gene lookup returns CDR1 KGHSH and CDR2 LQKENI. V was shortened by 6 bases and J by 3 bases, with 14 bases between the two germline ends. The CDR3 totals 15 residues. CDR3 sequence: CASSPVGTANEKLFF. The DNA for the CDR3 is TGTGCCAGCTCCCCCGTAGGGACGGCTAATGAAAAACTGTTTTTT.

The sample holds one count of this clone. This specimen includes other DNA sequences encoding the same CDR3. The rearrangement links TRBV5-1 to TRBJ1-1, with TRBD1 as a possible D gene (5 bases). V shed 0 bases and J shed 0 bases, with 9 bases lying between them. CDR3 length: 15 residues. Germline CDR1 and CDR2: SGHRS and YFSETQ. CDR3 loop: CASSLGSGMNTEAFF. The CDR3, as DNA: TGCGCCAGCAGCTTGGGTTCAGGGATGAACACTGAAGCTTTCTTT.

This clone was found once. The rearrangement links TRBV28 to TRBJ2-3; 11 nucleotides agree with TRBD2. The CDR3 totals 18 residues. Looked up from germline, CDR1 is MDHEN and CDR2 is SYDVKM. The J segment lost 2 bases and the V segment lost 1 base, leaving 8 bases of the junction unmatched. In DNA form, the CDR3 reads TGTGCCAGCAGTTTATCCACGACTAGCGGGGTGCCCACAGATACGCAGTATTTT. Encoded protein: CASSLSTTSGVPTDTQYF.

This chain links TRBV10-3 with TRBJ1-3; a weak D match, TRBD1 (5 bases). This CDR3 is built from 17 residues. Per germline, CDR1 ENHRY and CDR2 SYGVKD. Trimming stripped 3 bases from V and 2 bases from J, with 17 bases between. The CDR3 loop is CAISDPPAGTAGNTIYF. Written as DNA, the CDR3 is TGTGCCATCAGTGACCCCCCCGCAGGGACGGCTGGAAACACCATATATTTT.

This clone was found once. This sequence joins TRBV4-1 and TRBJ2-7; D gene unclear. V lost 0 bases to trimming and J lost 6 bases, with 9 bases between them. The length of the CDR3 is 13 residues. Per germline, CDR1 MGHRA and CDR2 YSYEKL. CDR3 sequence (DNA): TGCGCCAGCAGCCAAGATCCCGGTCCCGAGCAGTACTTC. This encodes CASSQDPGPEQYF.

The CDR3 DNA is TGCAGTGCTAGGAGTCCCGGGGAGCTGTTTTTT. Translation: CSARSPGELFF. The chain carries TRBV20-1 and TRBJ2-2; D is unresolved. The V gene lost 3 bases and the J gene lost 6 bases, with 5 bases spanning the gap. The germline CDR1 and CDR2 sequences are DFQATT and SNEGSKA (reference sequence). The CDR3 is 11 amino acids.

The chain joins TRBV19 to TRBJ2-7; tentative D call: TRBD1 (6 bases). With 4 bases removed from V and 3 bases from J, the gap between germline ends came to 10 bases. The CDR3 loop spans 13 amino acids. Germline V gene sequence: CDR1 LNHDA, CDR2 SQIVND (reference sequence). Here the CDR3 DNA reads TGTGCCAGTAGTAGCCGGGACATCTACGAGCAGTACTTC. It specifies CASSSRDIYEQYF.

The V call is TRBV15, the J call TRBJ2-2, with 7 bases identical to TRBD1. V lost 3 bases and J lost 1; bases outside the gene matches: 11. Germline CDR1 LNHNV, CDR2 YYDKDF (reference sequence). This CDR3 contains 18 residues. CDR3: CATSRNRGLTGNTGELFF. In nucleotides, the CDR3 is TGTGCCACCAGCAGGAACAGGGGCCTCACGGGGAACACCGGGGAGCTGTTTTTT.

CDR3 amino acids: CASSSNQGAGGANVLTF. CDR3 DNA: TGTGCCAGCAGTTCAAACCAGGGGGCGGGTGGGGCCAACGTCCTGACTTTC. The V gene is TRBV5-4, the J gene TRBJ2-6; TRBD1 agrees at 8 bases. Germline V gene sequence: CDR1 SGHNT, CDR2 YYREEE (reference sequence). The CDR3 is 17 residues long. Germline trimming cut 5 bases from V and 3 bases from J; bases unmatched to any gene: 10. Full variable domain (rest looked up from reference TRBV5-4 and TRBJ2-6): ETGVTQSPTHLIKTRGQQVTLRCSSQSGHNTVSWYQQALGQGPQFIFQYYREEENGRGNFPPRFSGLQFPNYSSELNVNALELDDSALYLCASSSNQGAGGANVLTFGAGSRLTVL.

This rearrangement joins TRBV19 to TRBJ2-3; 9 bases fit TRBD2. The CDR3 has 18 amino acids. The junction had 12 bases not matched to a gene; V was cut back by 3 bases and J by 2 bases. The germline gives CDR1 LNHDA, CDR2 SQIVND (reference sequence). The CDR3 DNA reads TGTGCCAGTAGTATTGGTTGGGAGCGGGAGGTAATCACAGATACGCAGTATTTT. Translating it yields CASSIGWEREVITDTQYF.

V usage is TRBV5-1 and J usage is TRBJ2-1; D is uncertain. The CDR3 extends over 14 amino acids. Per the germline V gene, CDR1 is SGHRS and CDR2 is YFSETQ. With 4 bases removed from V and 6 bases from J, the gap between germline ends came to 14 bases. In DNA, the CDR3 is TGCGCCAGCAGCCCCCTCCGTGACCGCAATGAGCAGTTCTTC. Translating gives CASSPLRDRNEQFF.

This chain uses TRBV15 with TRBJ2-3; TRBD2 matches at 16 bases. This CDR3 is built from 17 residues. Trimming at V came to 3 bases and at J to 4 bases, leaving 4 bases not matched to a gene. Germline V gene lookup returns CDR1 LNHNV and CDR2 YYDKDF (reference sequence). The chain's CDR3 is CATSRTGTSGGADTQYF. CDR3 in DNA: TGTGCCACCAGCAGGACCGGGACTAGCGGGGGGGCAGATACGCAGTATTTT.

The V gene is TRBV27, the J gene TRBJ2-6, with D maybe TRBD1 (5 bases). Germline CDR1 MNHEY, CDR2 SMNVEV (reference sequence). The V end was cut by 9 bases, the J end by 4 bases, with 19 bases between. The CDR3 consists of 16 residues. The CDR3 is CARNIQGTAGANVLTF. The CDR3 DNA sequence: TGTGCCAGAAACATCCAGGGTACGGCGGGGGCCAACGTCCTGACTTTC.

Details on this clone: Other nucleotide sequences from this sample produce the same CDR3. The V gene is TRBV7-2, the J gene TRBJ2-7; 8 bases match TRBD2. Germline V CDR1 and CDR2: SGHTA, FQGNSA. The CDR3 is made up of 15 amino acids. V trimming: 0 bases; J trimming: 2 bases; junction bases outside the gene matches: 3. The chain's CDR3 is CASSLAGGGTYEQYF. Here the CDR3 DNA reads TGTGCCAGCAGCTTAGCTGGCGGGGGGACCTACGAGCAGTACTTC.

The rearrangement links TRBV29-1 to TRBJ2-1; TRBD2 agrees at 9 bases. The CDR3 consists of 15 residues. Germline trimming cut 6 bases from V and 5 bases from J; bases unmatched to any gene: 11. Germline assignment: CDR1 SQVTM and CDR2 ANQGSEA. The CDR3 nucleotides read TGCAGCGTGTCCCGATTGACTAGCGGTAACAATGAGCAGTTCTTC. This translates into CSVSRLTSGNNEQFF.

This chain links TRBV4-1 with TRBJ2-1; 7 bases map to TRBD2. Losses at the gene ends were 1 base for V and 5 bases for J; bases not matched to a gene: 11. From germline, CDR1 is MGHRA and CDR2 YSYEKL. This CDR3 is 17 amino acids long. CDR3 DNA: TGCGCCAGCAGCCAAGGATTTCTAGCGGCGCAAAACAATGAGCAGTTCTTC. Its translation is CASSQGFLAAQNNEQFF.

The chain has TRBV19 and TRBJ2-7, with a weak D call TRBD2 (5 bases). Trimming took 3 bases from V and 2 from J, leaving 11 bases between them. The CDR3 sequence is 14 residues long. Per germline, CDR1 LNHDA and CDR2 SQIVND (reference sequence). Here the CDR3 reads CASSIHTGAYEQYF. CDR3 coding DNA: TGTGCCAGTAGTATCCATACCGGGGCCTACGAGCAGTACTTC.

This clone has just one count. The gene calls are TRBV2 and TRBJ1-4, with 7 bases matching TRBD1. The ends lost 7 bases at V and 5 bases at J; junction bases unmatched: 19. CDR1 SNHLY and CDR2 FYNNEI come from the germline V gene. This CDR3 has 18 amino acids. DNA for the CDR3: TGTGCCAGCACTCTCCGAATGACAGGGTGGGACTTCAATGAAAAACTGTTTTTT. Translated, it gives CASTLRMTGWDFNEKLFF. Filled out from reference TRBV2 and TRBJ1-4, the complete variable domain reads EPEVTQTPSHQVTQMGQEVILRCVPISNHLYFYWYRQILGQKVEFLVSFYNNEISEKSEIFDDQFSVERPDGSNFTLKIRSTKLEDSAMYFCASTLRMTGWDFNEKLFFGSGTQLSVL.

This clone was seen just once. The J gene is TRBJ1-1, the V gene TRBV5-4, with D possibly matching TRBD1 (5 bases). This CDR3 contains 15 residues. CDR1 and CDR2 (germline): SGHNT, YYREEE (reference sequence). Trimming pared 2 bases from V and 5 bases from J, leaving 16 bases between. The CDR3 DNA reads TGTGCCAGCAGCTTCGTGGGGGGGAGTAATACTGAAGCTTTCTTT. It translates to CASSFVGGSNTEAFF.

The J gene is TRBJ2-7, the V gene TRBV4-1, with 8 bases lining up with TRBD1. The CDR3 is 15 residues long. Losses at the gene ends were 3 bases for V and 5 bases for J; bases not matched to a gene: 9. Germline lookup yields CDR1 MGHRA and CDR2 YSYEKL. CDR3 in DNA: TGCGCCAGCAGCCACGGACCCACACAGGGGGACGAGCAGTACTTC. Translation: CASSHGPTQGDEQYF.